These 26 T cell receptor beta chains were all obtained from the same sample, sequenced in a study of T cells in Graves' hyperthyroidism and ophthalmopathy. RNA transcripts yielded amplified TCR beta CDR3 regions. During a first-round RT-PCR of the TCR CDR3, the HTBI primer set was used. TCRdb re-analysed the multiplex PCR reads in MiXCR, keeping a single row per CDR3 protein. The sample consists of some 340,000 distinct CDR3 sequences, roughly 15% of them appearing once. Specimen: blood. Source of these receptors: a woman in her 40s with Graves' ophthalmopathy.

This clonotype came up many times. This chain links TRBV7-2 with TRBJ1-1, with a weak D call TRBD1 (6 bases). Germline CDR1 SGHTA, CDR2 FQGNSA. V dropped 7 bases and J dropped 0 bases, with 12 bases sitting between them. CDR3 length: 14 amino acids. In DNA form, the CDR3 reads TGTGCCAGCACCCGGACAGCTTTGAACACTGAAGCTTTCTTT. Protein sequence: CASTRTALNTEAFF.

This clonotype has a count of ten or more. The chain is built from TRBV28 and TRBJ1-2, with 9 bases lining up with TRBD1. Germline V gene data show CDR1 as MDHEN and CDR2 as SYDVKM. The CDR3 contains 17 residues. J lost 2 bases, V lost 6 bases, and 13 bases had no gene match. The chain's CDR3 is CASRTTKGQGGNYGYTF. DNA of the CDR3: TGTGCCAGCAGGACCACTAAGGGACAGGGAGGAAACTATGGCTACACCTTC.

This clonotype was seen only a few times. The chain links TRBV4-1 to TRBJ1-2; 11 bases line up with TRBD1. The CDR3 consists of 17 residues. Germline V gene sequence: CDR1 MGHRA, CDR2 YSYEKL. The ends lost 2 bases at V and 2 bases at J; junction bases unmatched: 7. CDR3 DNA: TGCGCCAGCAGCCAAAAAGCCGGGACAGGGGGAAACTATGGCTACACCTTC. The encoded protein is CASSQKAGTGGNYGYTF.

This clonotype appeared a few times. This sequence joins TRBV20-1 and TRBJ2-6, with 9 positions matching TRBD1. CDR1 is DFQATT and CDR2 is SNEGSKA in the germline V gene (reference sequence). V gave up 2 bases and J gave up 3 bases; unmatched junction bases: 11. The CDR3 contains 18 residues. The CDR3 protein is CSARSTQQGAFGANVLTF. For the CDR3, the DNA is TGCAGTGCTAGATCAACTCAACAGGGGGCATTTGGGGCCAACGTCCTGACTTTC.

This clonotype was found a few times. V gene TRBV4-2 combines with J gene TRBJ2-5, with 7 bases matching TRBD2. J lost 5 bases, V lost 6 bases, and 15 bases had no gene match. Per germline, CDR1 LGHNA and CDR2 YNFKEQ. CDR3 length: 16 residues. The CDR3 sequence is CASSFTGSAGGETQYF. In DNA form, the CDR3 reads TGTGCCAGCAGTTTTACCGGGTCTGCCGGGGGGGAGACCCAGTACTTC.

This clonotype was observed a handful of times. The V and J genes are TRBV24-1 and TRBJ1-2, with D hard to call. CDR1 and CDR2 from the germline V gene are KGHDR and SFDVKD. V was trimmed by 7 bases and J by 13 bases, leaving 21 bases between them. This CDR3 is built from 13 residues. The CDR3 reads CATRSRASNALTF. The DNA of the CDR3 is TGTGCCACCAGGTCTAGGGCCAGCAATGCGCTCACCTTC.

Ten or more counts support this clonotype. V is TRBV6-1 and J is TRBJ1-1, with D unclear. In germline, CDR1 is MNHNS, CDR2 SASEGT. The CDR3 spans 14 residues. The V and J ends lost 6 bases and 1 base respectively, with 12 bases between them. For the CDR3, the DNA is TGTGCCAGCAGCGAAAGGGTAGGGAACACTGAAGCTTTCTTT. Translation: CASSERVGNTEAFF.

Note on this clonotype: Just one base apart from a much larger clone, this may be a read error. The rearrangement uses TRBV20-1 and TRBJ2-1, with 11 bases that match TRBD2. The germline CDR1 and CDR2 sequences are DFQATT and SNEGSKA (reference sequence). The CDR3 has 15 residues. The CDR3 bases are TGCCGTGCCCCATCTAGCGGGAGGATCAGGGGTGAGCAGTTCTTC. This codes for CRAPSSGRIRGEQFF.

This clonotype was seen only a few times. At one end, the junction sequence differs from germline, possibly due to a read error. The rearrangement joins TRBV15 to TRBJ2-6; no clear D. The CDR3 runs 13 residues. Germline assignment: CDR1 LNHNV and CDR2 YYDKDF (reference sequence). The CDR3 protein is CATRRGGANVLTF. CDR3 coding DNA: TGTGCCACCAGAAGAGGAGGGGCCAACGTCCTGACTTTC.

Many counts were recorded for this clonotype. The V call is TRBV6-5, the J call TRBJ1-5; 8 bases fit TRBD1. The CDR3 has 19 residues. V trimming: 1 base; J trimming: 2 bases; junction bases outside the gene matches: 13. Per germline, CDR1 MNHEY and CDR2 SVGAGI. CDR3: CASSYLYSGGKTCNQPQHF. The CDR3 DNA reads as TGTGCCAGCAGTTACTTGTATTCAGGGGGCAAAACTTGCAATCAGCCCCAGCATTTT.

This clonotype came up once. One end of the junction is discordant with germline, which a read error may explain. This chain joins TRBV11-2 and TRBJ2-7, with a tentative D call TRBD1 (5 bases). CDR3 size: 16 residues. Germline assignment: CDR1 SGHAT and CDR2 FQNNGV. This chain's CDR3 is CASSQVPDTLSYEQYF. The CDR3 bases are TGCGCCAGCAGCCAAGTTCCGGACACCCTCTCCTACGAGCAGTACTTC. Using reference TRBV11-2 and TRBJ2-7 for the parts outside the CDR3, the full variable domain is EAGVAQSPRYKIIEKRQSVAFWCNPISGHATLYWYQQILGQGPKLLIQFQNNGVVDDSQLPKDRFSAERLKGVDSTLKIQPAKLEDSAVYLCASSQVPDTLSYEQYFGPGTRLTVT.

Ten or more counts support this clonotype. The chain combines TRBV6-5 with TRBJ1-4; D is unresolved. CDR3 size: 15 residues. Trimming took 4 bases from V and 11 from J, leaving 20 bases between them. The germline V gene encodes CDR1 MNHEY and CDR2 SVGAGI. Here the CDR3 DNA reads TGTGCCAGCAGTTCACCGAACCCACCGATGGGGAAACTGTTTTTT. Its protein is CASSSPNPPMGKLFF.

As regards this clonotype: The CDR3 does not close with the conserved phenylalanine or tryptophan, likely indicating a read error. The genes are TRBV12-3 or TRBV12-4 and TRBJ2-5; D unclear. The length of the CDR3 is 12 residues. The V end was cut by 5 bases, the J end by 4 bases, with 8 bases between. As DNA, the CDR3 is TGTGCCAGCAGTCCGAACTTAGAGACCCAGTACCTC. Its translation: CASSPNLETQYL.

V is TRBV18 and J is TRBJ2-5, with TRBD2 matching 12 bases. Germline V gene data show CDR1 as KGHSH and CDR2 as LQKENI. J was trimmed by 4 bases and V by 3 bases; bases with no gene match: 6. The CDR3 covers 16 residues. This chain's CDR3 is CASSPSSTSGGETQYF. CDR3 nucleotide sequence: TGTGCCAGCTCACCGTCCTCGACTAGCGGGGGAGAGACCCAGTACTTC.

This CDR3 is CASSLGLAIETQYF. The CDR3, as DNA: TGTGCCAGCAGCCTGGGACTAGCCATCGAGACCCAGTACTTC. This sequence joins TRBV9 and TRBJ2-5; 9 bases fit TRBD2. This CDR3 comprises 14 residues. With V trimmed by 4 bases and J by 5 bases, 6 bases remained unmatched. Germline V CDR1 and CDR2: SGDLS, YYNGEE. The whole variable domain, filled in from reference TRBV9 and TRBJ2-5, reads DSGVTQTPKHLITATGQRVTLRCSPRSGDLSVYWYQQSLDQGLQFLIQYYNGEERAKGNILERFSAQQFPDLHSELNLSSLELGDSALYFCASSLGLAIETQYFGPGTRLLVL.

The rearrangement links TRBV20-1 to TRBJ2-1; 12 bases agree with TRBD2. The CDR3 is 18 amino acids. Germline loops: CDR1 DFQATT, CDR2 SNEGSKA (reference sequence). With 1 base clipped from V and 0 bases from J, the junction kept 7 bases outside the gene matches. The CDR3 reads CSARGTSGGFSSYNEQFF. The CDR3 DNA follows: TGCAGTGCTAGAGGAACTAGCGGGGGGTTTAGCTCCTACAATGAGCAGTTCTTC.

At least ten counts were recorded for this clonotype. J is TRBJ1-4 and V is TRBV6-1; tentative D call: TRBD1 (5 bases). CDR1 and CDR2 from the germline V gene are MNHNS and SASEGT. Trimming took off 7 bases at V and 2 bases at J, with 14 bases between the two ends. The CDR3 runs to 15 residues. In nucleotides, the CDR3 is TGTGCCAGCAAGCGACCGGGACTGACTAATGAAAAACTGTTTTTT. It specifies CASKRPGLTNEKLFF.

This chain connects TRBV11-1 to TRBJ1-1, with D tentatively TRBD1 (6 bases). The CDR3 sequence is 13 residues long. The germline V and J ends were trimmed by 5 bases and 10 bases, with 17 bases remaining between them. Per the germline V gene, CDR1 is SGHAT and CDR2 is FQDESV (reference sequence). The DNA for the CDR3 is TGTGCCAGCAGCCTACCCAGTAGGGGGGGAGCTTTCTTT. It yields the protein CASSLPSRGGAFF.

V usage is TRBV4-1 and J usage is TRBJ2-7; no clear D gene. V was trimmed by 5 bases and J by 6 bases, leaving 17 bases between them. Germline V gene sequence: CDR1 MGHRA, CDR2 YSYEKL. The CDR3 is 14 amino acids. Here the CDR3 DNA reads TGCGCCAGCAGCAGTCAATGGGTTAAGGGCGAGCAGTACTTC. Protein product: CASSSQWVKGEQYF.

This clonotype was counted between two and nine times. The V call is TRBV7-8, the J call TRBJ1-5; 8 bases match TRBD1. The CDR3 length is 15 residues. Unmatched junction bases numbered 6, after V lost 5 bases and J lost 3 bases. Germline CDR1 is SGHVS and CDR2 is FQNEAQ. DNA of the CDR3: TGTGCCAGCAGCCAGGGGGCAGGGTACAATCAGCCCCAGCATTTT. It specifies CASSQGAGYNQPQHF.

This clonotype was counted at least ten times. CDR3 coding DNA: TGTGCCTGGAGCCACAAAGTCAATCAGCCCCAGCATTTT. Protein: CAWSHKVNQPQHF. The chain has TRBV30 and TRBJ1-5; D is unresolved. V lost 3 bases and J 3 bases, leaving 9 bases between the germline ends. The CDR3 contains 13 residues. Germline CDR1 GTSNPN, CDR2 SVGIG (reference sequence). The variable domain in full, completed from reference TRBV30 and TRBJ1-5, reads SQTIHQWPATLVQPVGSPLSLECTVEGTSNPNLYWYRQAAGRGLQLLFYSVGIGQISSEVPQNLSASRPQDRQFILSSKKLLLSDSGFYLCAWSHKVNQPQHFGDGTRLSIL.

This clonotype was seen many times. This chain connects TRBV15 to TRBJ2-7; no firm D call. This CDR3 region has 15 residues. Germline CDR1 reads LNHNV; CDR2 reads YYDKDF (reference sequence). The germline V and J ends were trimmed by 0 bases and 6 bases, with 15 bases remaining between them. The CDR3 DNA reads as TGTGCCACCAGCAGAGATTTTGGTACGCCCGGCGAGCAGTACTTC. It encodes CATSRDFGTPGEQYF. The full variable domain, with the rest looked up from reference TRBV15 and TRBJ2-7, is DAMVIQNPRYQVTQFGKPVTLSCSQTLNHNVMYWYQQKSSQAPKLLFHYYDKDFNNEADTPDNFQSRRPNTSFCFLDIRSPGLGDTAMYLCATSRDFGTPGEQYFGPGTRLTVT.

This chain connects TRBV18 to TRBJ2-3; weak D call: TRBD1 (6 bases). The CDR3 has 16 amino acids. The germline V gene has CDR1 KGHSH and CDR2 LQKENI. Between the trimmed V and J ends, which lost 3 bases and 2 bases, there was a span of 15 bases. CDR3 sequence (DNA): TGTGCCAGCTCACCCACCCGACAGGCGGTCACAGATACGCAGTATTTT. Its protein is CASSPTRQAVTDTQYF.

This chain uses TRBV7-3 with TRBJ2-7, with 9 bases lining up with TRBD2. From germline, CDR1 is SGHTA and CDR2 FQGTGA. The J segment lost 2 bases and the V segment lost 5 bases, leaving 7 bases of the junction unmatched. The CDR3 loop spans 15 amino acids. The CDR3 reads CASSPRLADPYEQYF. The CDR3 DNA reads TGTGCCAGCAGCCCGCGACTAGCGGACCCCTACGAGCAGTACTTC.

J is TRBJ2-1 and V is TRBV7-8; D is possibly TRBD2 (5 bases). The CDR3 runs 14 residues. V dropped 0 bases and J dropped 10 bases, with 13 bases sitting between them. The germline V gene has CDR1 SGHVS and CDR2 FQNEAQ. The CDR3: CASSLAEGREEQFF. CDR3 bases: TGTGCCAGCAGCTTAGCGGAAGGGAGAGAGGAGCAGTTCTTC.

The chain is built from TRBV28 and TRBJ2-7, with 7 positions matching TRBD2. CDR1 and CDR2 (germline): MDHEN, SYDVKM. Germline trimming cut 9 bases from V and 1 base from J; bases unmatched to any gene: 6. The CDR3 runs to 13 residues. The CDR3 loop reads CASAGGGSYEQYF. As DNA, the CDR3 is TGTGCCAGTGCCGGCGGGGGATCCTACGAGCAGTACTTC.